This passage covers 30 T cell receptor beta chains from one sample sequenced in a study of human T cells and chemical hapten exposure. TCRdb processed the RACE reads anew with MiXCR; each CDR3 protein has one entry. The sample includes some 96,000 distinct CDR3 sequences, 7% to 10% of them seen just once. Time point reported: patch test 2, 6 weeks after DPC sensitization. Treatment noted: therapeutic diphenylcyclopropenone sensitization with weekly scalp DPC. The sequences come from whole blood, collected in connection with sensitization to the hapten diphenylcyclopropenone (DPC). The receptors come from a woman in her forties with alopecia areata. Some clones in this sample may be carry-over from other donors' samples.

The rearrangement links TRBV12-3 or TRBV12-4 to TRBJ1-2; 7 bases match TRBD1. CDR3 size: 15 residues. The V segment lost 1 base and the J segment 4 bases; nucleotides outside the gene matches: 6. The CDR3 protein is CASSLVRQGPYGYTF. CDR3 DNA sequence: TGTGCCAGCAGTTTAGTCAGACAGGGCCCCTATGGCTACACCTTC.

This clonotype was picked up many times. As DNA, the CDR3 is TGTGCCAGCAGTTTTTTTTACGGTACCACTCGGGGGACCGGGGAGCTGTTTTTT. This translates into CASSFFYGTTRGTGELFF. The chain is built from TRBV6-2 or TRBV6-3 and TRBJ2-2, with D perhaps TRBD2 (6 bases). Germline lookup yields CDR1 MNHEY and CDR2 SVGEGT. The CDR3 is 18 amino acids. Trimming took off 4 bases at V and 5 bases at J, with 23 bases between the two ends.

This clonotype turned up a few times. J is TRBJ2-5 and V is TRBV7-9; D is uncertain. Looked up from germline, CDR1 is SEHNR and CDR2 is FQNEAQ (reference sequence). The ends were cut back, 0 bases at V and 3 bases at J, with 8 bases in the middle. The CDR3 has 14 amino acids. In nucleotides, the CDR3 is TGTGCCAGCAGCTTAGCGGGAAGGGAAGAGACCCAGTACTTC. Its protein is CASSLAGREETQYF.

This chain uses TRBV28 with TRBJ2-5; the D gene could be TRBD1 or TRBD2 (6 bases each). Trimming removed 8 bases at V and 2 bases at J, with 18 bases between. The CDR3 has 15 residues. Looked up from germline, CDR1 is MDHEN and CDR2 is SYDVKM. In DNA form, the CDR3 reads TGTGCCAGCCGCGTCGGGGGCGCCAATCAAGAGACCCAGTACTTC. It yields the protein CASRVGGANQETQYF.

In DNA, the CDR3 is TGTGCCTGGGGACCAGGGTGGACCGACTATGGCTACACCTTC. This sequence encodes CAWGPGWTDYGYTF. The chain has TRBV30 and TRBJ1-2, with D possibly TRBD1 on 5 matching bases. Trimming stripped 5 bases from V and 3 bases from J, with 16 bases between. Germline CDR1 is GTSNPN and CDR2 is SVGIG (reference sequence). The CDR3 length is 14 residues.

This clonotype was detected many times. The CDR3 nucleotides are TGCGCCAGCCTCTCTTTGGGAGGGGTAGCCACTGGGGCCAACGTCCTGACTTTC. Its protein product is CASLSLGGVATGANVLTF. This rearrangement joins TRBV5-1 to TRBJ2-6; the match to TRBD2 covers 7 bases. Looked up from germline, CDR1 is SGHRS and CDR2 is YFSETQ. The CDR3 runs to 18 residues. The V segment lost 7 bases and the J segment 2 bases; nucleotides outside the gene matches: 15.

This clonotype showed up many times. The chain couples TRBV11-3 to TRBJ2-2; the match to TRBD2 covers 14 bases. The length of the CDR3 is 15 residues. V trimming: 5 bases; J trimming: 6 bases; junction bases outside the gene matches: 2. Germline CDR1 SGHNT, CDR2 YENEEA. CDR3: CASSLTSGRAGELFF. The CDR3 DNA reads as TGTGCCAGCAGCCTGACTAGCGGGAGGGCCGGGGAGCTGTTTTTT.

The chain combines TRBV29-1 with TRBJ2-2; D is unclear. The CDR3 has 11 residues. Germline V gives CDR1 SQVTM, CDR2 ANQGSEA. V lost 6 bases, J lost 1 base, and 3 bases lay in between. CDR3 loop: CSVGNTGELFF. CDR3 nucleotides: TGCAGCGTGGGGAACACCGGGGAGCTGTTTTTT.

This clonotype was detected ten times or more. The V call is TRBV6-2 or TRBV6-3, the J call TRBJ2-7; 9 nucleotides agree with TRBD2. Germline assignment: CDR1 MNHEY and CDR2 SVGEGT. This CDR3 is built from 17 residues. The junction had 14 bases not matched to a gene; V was cut back by 6 bases and J by 2 bases. The CDR3 here is CASRDLAGLKGAYEQYF. Written as DNA, the CDR3 is TGTGCCAGCAGGGATCTAGCGGGACTCAAAGGCGCCTACGAGCAGTACTTC.

This clonotype was detected many times. The chain uses TRBV20-1 and TRBJ1-2; tentative D call: TRBD1 (6 bases). The V gene's germline CDR1 is DFQATT and CDR2 SNEGSKA (reference sequence). Trimming cost V 3 bases and J 3 bases, with 20 bases left between them. The CDR3 contains 16 residues. CDR3 coding DNA: TGCAGTGCTAGGAGCGGGGGCCAAGCTATTCACTATGGCTACACCTTC. Residues: CSARSGGQAIHYGYTF.

This clonotype has a count of ten or more. The chain links TRBV7-9 to TRBJ2-3, with D unclear. V dropped 5 bases and J dropped 0 bases, with 3 bases sitting between them. CDR1 SEHNR and CDR2 FQNEAQ come from the germline V gene (reference sequence). The CDR3 is made up of 12 amino acids. The CDR3 nucleotides read TGTGCCAGCAGCCGTAGCACAGATACGCAGTATTTT. Amino acids: CASSRSTDTQYF.

In its sample, this clonotype was seen a few times. This chain connects TRBV6-5 to TRBJ2-7; tentatively, D is TRBD1 (5 bases). The germline V gene encodes CDR1 MNHEY and CDR2 SVGAGI. The V and J ends lost 0 bases and 3 bases respectively, with 15 bases between them. The CDR3 is made up of 16 amino acids. The CDR3 nucleotides read TGTGCCAGCAGTTACTCCACTATTGAGGACAACTACGAGCAGTACTTC. It encodes CASSYSTIEDNYEQYF.

This clonotype was counted between two and nine times. This chain joins TRBV7-2 and TRBJ2-1, with 9 nucleotides matching TRBD1. J lost 0 bases, V lost 7 bases, and 7 bases had no gene match. The CDR3 has 16 residues. The germline V gene has CDR1 SGHTA and CDR2 FQGNSA. Here the CDR3 reads CASNSQGASSYNEQFF. The CDR3 region has the DNA TGTGCCAGCAATTCACAGGGGGCGTCCTCCTACAATGAGCAGTTCTTC.

This clonotype was observed a few times. The chain couples TRBV4-1 to TRBJ1-5; D remains unclear. Germline V gene sequence: CDR1 MGHRA, CDR2 YSYEKL. V lost 0 bases, J lost 0 bases, and 9 bases lay in between. There are 16 residues in the CDR3. CDR3 in DNA: TGCGCCAGCAGCCAAGATTCTCAGAGTAGCAATCAGCCCCAGCATTTT. Residues: CASSQDSQSSNQPQHF.

V is TRBV30 and J is TRBJ2-1; 8 bases are a match to TRBD2. Trimming removed 5 bases from V and 7 bases from J; junction bases left unmatched: 10. Germline V lookup: CDR1 GTSNPN, CDR2 SVGIG (reference sequence). There are 14 residues in the CDR3. The DNA for the CDR3 is TGTGCCTGGGGAGCGGGAGAAAGGCGGAATGAGCAGTTCTTC. This gives the protein CAWGAGERRNEQFF.

The genes are TRBV5-4 and TRBJ1-2, with TRBD1 identical over 7 bases. CDR1 SGHNT and CDR2 YYREEE come from the germline V gene (reference sequence). The junction had 9 bases not matched to a gene; V was cut back by 4 bases and J by 3 bases. The CDR3 sequence is 15 residues long. The CDR3 sequence: CASSPEVDRDYGYTF. CDR3 sequence (DNA): TGTGCCAGCAGCCCCGAAGTCGACAGGGACTATGGCTACACCTTC.

This clonotype has a handful of counts. V usage is TRBV7-9 and J usage is TRBJ2-1; TRBD2 is a possible D gene (6 bases). The CDR3 is 13 residues long. With 0 bases removed from V and 12 bases from J, the gap between germline ends came to 12 bases. Per germline, CDR1 SEHNR and CDR2 FQNEAQ (reference sequence). CDR3 in amino acids: CASSLATGRGQFF. The CDR3 DNA follows: TGTGCCAGCAGCTTAGCGACCGGGCGGGGGCAGTTCTTC.

The J gene is TRBJ1-6, the V gene TRBV9, with 7 bases fitting TRBD1. The CDR3 contains 15 residues. V shed 3 bases, J shed 4 bases, and the junction held 4 bases outside the gene matches. CDR1 is SGDLS, CDR2 YYNGEE, per germline. The CDR3 bases are TGTGCCAGCAGCGCGGGACAGAATTATAATTCACCCCTCCACTTT. Translation: CASSAGQNYNSPLHF. The full variable domain, completed using reference TRBV9 and TRBJ1-6, is DSGVTQTPKHLITATGQRVTLRCSPRSGDLSVYWYQQSLDQGLQFLIQYYNGEERAKGNILERFSAQQFPDLHSELNLSSLELGDSALYFCASSAGQNYNSPLHFGNGTRLTVT.

This chain links TRBV18 with TRBJ2-3, with D possibly being TRBD2 (6 bases). V lost 2 bases, J lost 5 bases, and 11 bases lay in between. CDR1 and CDR2 (germline): KGHSH, LQKENI. This CDR3 spans 14 amino acids. In DNA, the CDR3 is TGTGCCAGCTCACCAGCTAGCGTTGGAGATACGCAGTATTTT. Its translation: CASSPASVGDTQYF.

This clonotype was seen ten or more times. The chain recombines TRBV27 with TRBJ2-6, with a weak D call TRBD2 (6 bases). This CDR3 is built from 15 residues. Germline lookup yields CDR1 MNHEY and CDR2 SMNVEV (reference sequence). The V and J ends lost 2 bases and 2 bases respectively, with 7 bases between them. CDR3 in DNA: TGTGCCAGCAGTTTAAGACTAGCTGGGGCCAACGTCCTGACTTTC. Translated: CASSLRLAGANVLTF.

This rearrangement joins TRBV5-4 to TRBJ2-3; D is perhaps TRBD1 (5 bases). The CDR3 totals 18 residues. V gave up 4 bases and J gave up 2 bases, with 23 bases separating them. Germline CDR1 reads SGHNT; CDR2 reads YYREEE (reference sequence). The CDR3 sequence: CASSPGQVLAAYTDTQYF. CDR3 bases: TGTGCCAGCAGCCCAGGACAAGTTCTGGCGGCTTACACAGATACGCAGTATTTT.

At least ten counts were recorded for this clonotype. The chain recombines TRBV7-8 with TRBJ2-1; 9 nucleotides agree with TRBD2. CDR3 length: 17 residues. V trimming: 5 bases; J trimming: 4 bases; junction bases outside the gene matches: 12. Germline CDR1 reads SGHVS; CDR2 reads FQNEAQ. The CDR3 DNA is TGTGCCAGCAGCCCATGGGCTAGCGGGGATAATTACAATGAGCAGTTCTTC. Translated: CASSPWASGDNYNEQFF.

V is TRBV18 and J is TRBJ1-3; the match to TRBD1 covers 7 bases. V lost 7 bases and J lost 2; bases outside the gene matches: 11. The CDR3 has 16 residues. Germline-derived CDR1 and CDR2 are KGHSH and LQKENI. CDR3 amino acids: CASFVWDSFPGNTIYF. The CDR3 region has the DNA TGTGCCAGCTTCGTCTGGGACAGCTTCCCTGGAAACACCATATATTTT.

The V call is TRBV7-6, the J call TRBJ2-7, with 12 bases matching TRBD2. The V segment lost 1 base and the J segment 0 bases; nucleotides outside the gene matches: 13. The CDR3 has 20 amino acids. Germline-derived CDR1 and CDR2 are SGHVS and FNYEAQ. The CDR3: CASSLGERGTSGHSSYEQYF. CDR3 bases: TGTGCCAGCAGCTTAGGTGAACGGGGGACTAGCGGGCATAGCTCCTACGAGCAGTACTTC.

This clonotype was seen repeatedly, ten times or more. The chain links TRBV12-3 or TRBV12-4 to TRBJ2-1, with D perhaps matching TRBD2 (6 bases). Trimming removed 5 bases from V and 4 bases from J, with 9 bases in between. The CDR3 extends over 13 amino acids. The CDR3 loop reads CASSTGLYNEQFF. The DNA for the CDR3 is TGTGCCAGCAGTACCGGACTATACAATGAGCAGTTCTTC.

The V call is TRBV3-1, the J call TRBJ1-6, with TRBD1 matching over 8 bases. The CDR3 extends over 13 amino acids. V dropped 1 base and J dropped 10; count of bases not matched to a gene: 0. Germline CDR1 is LGHDT and CDR2 is YNNKEL (reference sequence). As DNA, the CDR3 is TGTGCCAGCAGCCAAGGACAGGGGTCACCCCTCCACTTT. It yields the protein CASSQGQGSPLHF.

This clonotype was counted between two and nine times. The chain uses TRBV7-6 and TRBJ2-1, with TRBD1 matching 10 bases. CDR3 length: 15 residues. Germline-derived CDR1 and CDR2 are SGHVS and FNYEAQ. V trimming: 6 bases; J trimming: 8 bases; junction bases outside the gene matches: 10. CDR3 residues: CASRRGQGDRDEQFF. Written as DNA, the CDR3 is TGTGCCAGCAGACGAGGACAGGGGGACCGGGATGAGCAGTTCTTC.

In its sample, this clonotype was seen a few times. The rearrangement uses TRBV28 and TRBJ1-2; TRBD1 agrees at 7 bases. J was trimmed by 8 bases and V by 6 bases; bases with no gene match: 12. The CDR3 has 14 amino acids. Germline loops: CDR1 MDHEN, CDR2 SYDVKM. The CDR3 region has the DNA TGTGCCAGCAGCTCCAGACAGGGAACATCGGGCTACACCTTC. This translates into CASSSRQGTSGYTF.

The V gene is TRBV6-5, the J gene TRBJ2-3; 11 bases match TRBD2. Per germline, CDR1 MNHEY and CDR2 SVGAGI. J lost 4 bases, V lost 5 bases, and 8 bases had no gene match. CDR3 length equals 16 residues. CDR3 amino acids: CASSRRGSGRADTQYF. In DNA, the CDR3 is TGTGCCAGCAGTCGCCGTGGTAGCGGGAGGGCAGATACGCAGTATTTT.

This clonotype was found many times. This sequence joins TRBV19 and TRBJ2-6; D unclear. V was trimmed by 3 bases and J by 1 base, leaving 7 bases between them. This CDR3 contains 15 residues. Germline loops: CDR1 LNHDA, CDR2 SQIVND (reference sequence). CDR3 nucleotides: TGTGCCAGTAGTATCATCGGGTCTGGGGCCAACGTCCTGACTTTC. Residues: CASSIIGSGANVLTF.